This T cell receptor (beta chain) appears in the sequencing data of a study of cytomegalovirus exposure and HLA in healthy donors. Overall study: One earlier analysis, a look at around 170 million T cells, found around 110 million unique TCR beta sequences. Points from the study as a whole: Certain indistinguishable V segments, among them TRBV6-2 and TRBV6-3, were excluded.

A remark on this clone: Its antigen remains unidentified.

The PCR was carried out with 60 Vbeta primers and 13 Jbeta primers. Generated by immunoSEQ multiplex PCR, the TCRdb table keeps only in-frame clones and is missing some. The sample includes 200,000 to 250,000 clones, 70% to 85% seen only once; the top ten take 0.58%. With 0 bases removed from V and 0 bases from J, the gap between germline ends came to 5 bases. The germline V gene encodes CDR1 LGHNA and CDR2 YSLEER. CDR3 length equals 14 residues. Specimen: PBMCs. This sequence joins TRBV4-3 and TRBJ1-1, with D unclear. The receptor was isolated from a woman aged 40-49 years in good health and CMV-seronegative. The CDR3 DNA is TGCGCCAGCAGCCAAGATCGGGTGAACACTGAAGCTTTCTTT. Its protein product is CASSQDRVNTEAFF.